The clone carrying this T cell receptor (beta chain) was seen a handful of times. This specimen comes from a study of CD8+ T cells in alopecia areata. Sequencing templates came from extracted RNA that was reverse transcribed into cDNA. The method was immunoSEQ multiplex PCR; TCRdb's version includes in-frame clones alone and lacks a portion of them. This sample has approximately 150,000 clones, with around 50% found just once. Sequenced sample: CD4+ T cells sorted from blood. This receptor was taken from a human donor with alopecia areata.

The CDR3 nucleotides read TGTGCCAGCAGCGTAGGGGCGACAGCCTCCTACGAGCAGTACTTC. This codes for CASSVGATASYEQYF. This sequence joins TRBV9 and TRBJ2-7; a weak D match, TRBD1 (5 bases). The CDR3 covers 15 residues. V lost 0 bases to trimming and J lost 0 bases, with 10 bases between them. Germline CDR1 is SGDLS and CDR2 is YYNGEE.